In this sample, the clone carrying this T cell receptor (beta chain) turned up once. This sample was taken from a study of shared clonotypes between healthy human individuals. V gave up 3 bases and J gave up 2 bases; unmatched junction bases: 4. Germline CDR1 SEHNR, CDR2 FQNEAQ (reference sequence). The CDR3 sequence is 15 residues long. Running of the assay took place at deep level. Only in-frame clones appear in the TCRdb table, and some are missing; sequencing was by immunoSEQ multiplex PCR. Altogether about 600,000 clones are present, around 76% being singletons, with the ten largest covering 12%.

The chain joins TRBV7-9 to TRBJ1-2, with 9 bases that match TRBD1. The sequence derives from a woman aged 40-49 years in good health. Some clones in this sample may be carry-over from other donors' samples. Sequenced input: PBMCs. CDR3 nucleotides: TGTGCCAGCAGCTTGTGGGACAGGGAGAACTATGGCTACACCTTC. Translating gives CASSLWDRENYGYTF.